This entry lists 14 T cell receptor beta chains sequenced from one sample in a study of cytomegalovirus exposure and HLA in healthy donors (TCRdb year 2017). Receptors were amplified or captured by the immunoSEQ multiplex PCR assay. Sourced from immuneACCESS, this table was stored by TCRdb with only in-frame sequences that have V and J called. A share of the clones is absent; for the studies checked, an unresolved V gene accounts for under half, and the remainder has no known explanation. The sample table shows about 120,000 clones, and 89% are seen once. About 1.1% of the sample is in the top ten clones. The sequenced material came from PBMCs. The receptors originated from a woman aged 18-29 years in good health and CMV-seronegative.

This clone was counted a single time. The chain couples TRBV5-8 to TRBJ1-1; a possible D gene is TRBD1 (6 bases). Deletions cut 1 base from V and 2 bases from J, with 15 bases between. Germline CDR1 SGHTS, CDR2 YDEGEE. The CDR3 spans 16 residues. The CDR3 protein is CASSLWVGTTNTEAFF. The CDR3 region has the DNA TGTGCCAGCAGCTTGTGGGTGGGGACAACTAACACTGAAGCTTTCTTT. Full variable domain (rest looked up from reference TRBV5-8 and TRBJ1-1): EAGVTQSPTHLIKTRGQQATLRCSPISGHTSVYWYQQALGLGLQFLLWYDEGEERNRGNFPPRFSGRQFPNYSSELNVNALELEDSALYLCASSLWVGTTNTEAFFGQGTRLTVV.

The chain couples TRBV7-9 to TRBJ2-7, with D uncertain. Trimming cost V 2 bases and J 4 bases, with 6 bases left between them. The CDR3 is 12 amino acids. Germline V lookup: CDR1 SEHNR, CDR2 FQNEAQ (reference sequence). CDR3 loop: CASSLTAYEQYF. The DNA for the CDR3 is TGTGCCAGCAGCTTAACAGCTTACGAGCAGTACTTC. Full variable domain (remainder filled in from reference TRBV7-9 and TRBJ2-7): DTGVSQNPRHKITKRGQNVTFRCDPISEHNRLYWYRQTLGQGPEFLTYFQNEAQLEKSRLLSDRFSAERPKGSFSTLEIQRTEQGDSAMYLCASSLTAYEQYFGPGTRLTVT.

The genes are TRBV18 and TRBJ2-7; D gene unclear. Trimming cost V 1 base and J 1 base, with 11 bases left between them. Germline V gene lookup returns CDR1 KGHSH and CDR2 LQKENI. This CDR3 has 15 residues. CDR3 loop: CASSPQPDNSYEQYF. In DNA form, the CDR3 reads TGTGCCAGCTCACCACAGCCCGACAATTCCTACGAGCAGTACTTC.

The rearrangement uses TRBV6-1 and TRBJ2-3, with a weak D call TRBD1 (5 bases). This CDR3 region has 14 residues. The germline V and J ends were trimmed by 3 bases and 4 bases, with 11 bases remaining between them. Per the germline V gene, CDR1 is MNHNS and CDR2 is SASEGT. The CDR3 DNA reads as TGTGCCAGCAGTGAGACACAGGAACCAGATACGCAGTATTTT. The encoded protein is CASSETQEPDTQYF.

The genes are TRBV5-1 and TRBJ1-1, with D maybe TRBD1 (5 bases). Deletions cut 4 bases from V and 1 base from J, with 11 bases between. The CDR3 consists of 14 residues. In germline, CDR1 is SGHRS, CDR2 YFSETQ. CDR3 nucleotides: TGCGCCAGCAGCGGGAATGGACAGAACACTGAAGCTTTCTTT. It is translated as CASSGNGQNTEAFF.

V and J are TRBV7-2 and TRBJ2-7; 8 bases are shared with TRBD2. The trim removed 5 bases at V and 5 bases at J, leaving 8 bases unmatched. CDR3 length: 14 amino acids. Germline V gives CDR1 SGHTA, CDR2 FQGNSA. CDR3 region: CASSAFSGSDEQYF. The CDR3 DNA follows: TGTGCCAGCAGCGCCTTCAGCGGGAGCGACGAGCAGTACTTC.

The CDR3 DNA follows: TGTGCCAGCAGTTTATTTACCGGAGTTACGCAGTATTTT. Amino acid sequence: CASSLFTGVTQYF. The chain couples TRBV28 to TRBJ2-3; D gene uncertain. Trimming took off 1 base at V and 8 bases at J, with 10 bases between the two ends. CDR1 MDHEN and CDR2 SYDVKM come from the germline V gene. This CDR3 contains 13 residues.

CDR3 residues: CAWSVLFDEQFF. Written as DNA, the CDR3 is TGTGCCTGGAGTGTACTATTCGATGAGCAGTTCTTC. The chain recombines TRBV30 with TRBJ2-1; unclear D gene. Trimming pared 0 bases from V and 8 bases from J, leaving 8 bases between. This CDR3 region has 12 residues. The germline V gene encodes CDR1 GTSNPN and CDR2 SVGIG (reference sequence).

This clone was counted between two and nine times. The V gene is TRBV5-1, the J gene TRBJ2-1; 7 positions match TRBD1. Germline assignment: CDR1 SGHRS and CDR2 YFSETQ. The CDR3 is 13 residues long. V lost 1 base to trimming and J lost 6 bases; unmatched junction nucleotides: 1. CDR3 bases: TGCGCCAGCAGCTTGAACAGGGGCAATGAGCAGTTCTTC. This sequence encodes CASSLNRGNEQFF.

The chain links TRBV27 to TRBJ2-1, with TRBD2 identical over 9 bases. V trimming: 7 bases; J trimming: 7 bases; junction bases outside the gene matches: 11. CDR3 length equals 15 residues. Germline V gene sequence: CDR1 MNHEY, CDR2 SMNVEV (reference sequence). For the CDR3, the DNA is TGTGCCAGCAACAGGTTAGCGGGAGTCTGGAATGAGCAGTTCTTC. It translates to CASNRLAGVWNEQFF.

CDR3 coding DNA: TGCAGCGTTGTAAGGAGGTCTGGCGCTGAAGCTTTCTTT. Its translation is CSVVRRSGAEAFF. The chain couples TRBV29-1 to TRBJ1-1; D gene unclear. Germline V CDR1 and CDR2: SQVTM, ANQGSEA. The CDR3 spans 13 residues. V was shortened by 4 bases and J by 6 bases, with 15 bases between the two germline ends.

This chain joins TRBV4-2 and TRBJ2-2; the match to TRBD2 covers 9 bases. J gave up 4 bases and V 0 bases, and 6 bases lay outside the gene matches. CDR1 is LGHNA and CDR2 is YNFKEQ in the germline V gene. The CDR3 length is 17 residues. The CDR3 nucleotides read TGTGCCAGCAGCCAAGATTTCAGCGGGGGGCGCACCGGGGAGCTGTTTTTT. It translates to CASSQDFSGGRTGELFF.

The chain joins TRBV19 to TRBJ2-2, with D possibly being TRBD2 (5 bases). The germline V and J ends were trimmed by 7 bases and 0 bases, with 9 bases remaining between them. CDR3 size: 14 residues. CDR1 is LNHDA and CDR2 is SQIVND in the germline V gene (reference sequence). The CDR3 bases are TGTGCCAGTATGTTGGGAGCGAACACCGGGGAGCTGTTTTTT. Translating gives CASMLGANTGELFF.

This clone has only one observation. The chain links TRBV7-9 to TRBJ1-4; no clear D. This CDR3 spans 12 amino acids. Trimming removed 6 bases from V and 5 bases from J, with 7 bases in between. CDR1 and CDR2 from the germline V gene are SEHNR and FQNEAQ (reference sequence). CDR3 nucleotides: TGTGCCAGCAGTGAGCGCAATGAAAAACTGTTTTTT. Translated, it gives CASSERNEKLFF.